A selection of T cell receptor beta chains follows, all from one sample in a study of T cell responses to AZD1222 COVID-19 vaccine. Assay used: immunoSEQ multiplex PCR; TCRdb lists only in-frame clones, some missing. The sample carries roughly 99,000 clones, about nine tenths recorded once. Material: peripheral blood, obtained 28 days after the second AZD1222 dose. These receptors were taken from an adult who received the AZD1222 COVID-19 vaccine. Each CDR3 is given with its conserved first and last residue. D genes are given only for firm matches. Clone size is not always given. Where it is, it says once, few, many or a class for expanded clones.

.,TRBV4-1,.,TRBJ1-3,TGCGCCAGCAGCCAACCCCGCTCTGGAAACACCATATATTTT,CASSQPRSGNTIYF
TRBD2,TRBV6-2/TRBV6-3,.,TRBJ2-1,TGTGCCAGCAGTCTACAGACTAGCGGGAGGGCAAGTTACAATGAGCAGTTCTTC,CASSLQTSGRASYNEQFF
TRBD1,TRBV28,.,TRBJ1-6,TGTGCCAGCAGTTTTGGACAGGGTTATTCACCCCTCCACTTT,CASSFGQGYSPLHF
TRBD2,TRBV6-2/TRBV6-3,.,TRBJ2-2,TGTGCCAGCAGTTCCGGACTAGCGGGGAACACCGGGGAGCTGTTTTTT,CASSSGLAGNTGELFF
.,TRBV13,.,TRBJ1-1,TGTGCCAGCAGCTTAGAGGGCGACCGGCCCGCTTTCTTT,CASSLEGDRPAFF
TRBD1,TRBV5-1,few,TRBJ1-6,TGCGCCAGCAGCTTGGAGGGGGCTGGTAATTCACCCCTCCACTTT,CASSLEGAGNSPLHF
TRBD2,TRBV5-8,once,TRBJ2-1,TGTGCCAGCGGGGACTACGGGGTCGGGCAGTTCTTC,CASGDYGVGQFF
.,TRBV28,.,TRBJ1-2,TGTGCCAGCAGGGAGACCCTCGGGGGCTACACCTTC,CASRETLGGYTF
.,TRBV24-1,.,TRBJ2-1,TGTGCCACCAGTGATTCGGAAACAGGGTACAATGAGCAGTTCTTC,CATSDSETGYNEQFF
.,TRBV9,.,TRBJ2-2,TGTGCCAGCAGCCCTCGTTCCACCGGGGAGCTGTTTTTT,CASSPRSTGELFF
.,TRBV5-1,.,TRBJ2-7,TGCGCCAGCAGCCCGTGGATGAGGGAAAGGACCTACGAGCAGTACTTC,CASSPWMRERTYEQYF
TRBD2,TRBV6-5,.,TRBJ2-5,TGTGCCAGCAGAAAAGGACTAGCGGGAGAGACCCAGTACTTC,CASRKGLAGETQYF
.,TRBV19,.,TRBJ2-7,TGTGCCAGTAGTGCCAAGGGGCAGGGGCCATCCTACGAGCAGTACTTC,CASSAKGQGPSYEQYF
TRBD1,TRBV19,.,TRBJ1-1,TGTGCCAGTAGGTGGACAGGGAAGAACACTGAAGCTTTCTTT,CASRWTGKNTEAFF
.,TRBV7-2,.,TRBJ2-7,TGTGCCAGCAGCGCCGGGGCAGGGGTGATCTACGAGCAGTACTTC,CASSAGAGVIYEQYF